This T cell receptor (beta chain) originates from a study of T cell changes during pregnancy in multiple sclerosis. Here immunoSEQ multiplex PCR was the method, and the copy in TCRdb shows in-frame clones only, minus some. Of roughly 80,000 clones detected, about 89% appear once; the ten largest clones hold under 2.5%. CDR3 length: 13 amino acids. V shed 1 base and J shed 8 bases, with 12 bases lying between them. CDR1 and CDR2 (germline): SGHRS, YFSETQ. Material: peripheral blood, obtained before pregnancy. This sequence joins TRBV5-1 and TRBJ1-1, with D perhaps TRBD1 (6 bases). The sequence was collected from a female donor with multiple sclerosis, enrolled in a pregnancy study. Written as DNA, the CDR3 is TGCGCCAGCAGCTTGTTCGGACAGTCCGAAGCTTTCTTT. It translates to CASSLFGQSEAFF.